The 27 T cell receptor beta chains given below trace back to one sample, sequenced in a study of blood T cell repertoires in COVID-19. TCRdb keeps only in-frame clones here, not all; method: immunoSEQ multiplex PCR. The sample holds 150,000 to 180,000 clones; around 90% are singletons and the top ten take roughly 0.54%. Sequencing was done on a sample of peripheral blood. These receptors all stem from a man aged 45 to 65 with acute or convalescent COVID-19.

This chain uses TRBV7-3 with TRBJ2-1; 10 bases are a match to TRBD2. J lost 10 bases, V lost 1 base, and 4 bases had no gene match. CDR1 is SGHTA and CDR2 is FQGTGA in the germline V gene. This CDR3 has 14 amino acids. The CDR3 loop is CASSLRGTSDEQFF. The CDR3 DNA sequence: TGTGCCAGCAGCTTAAGAGGGACTAGCGACGAGCAGTTCTTC.

V and J are TRBV3-1 (or the pseudogene TRBV3-2) and TRBJ2-6, with D possibly matching TRBD2 (5 bases). This CDR3 has 15 residues. Trimming removed 4 bases at V and 2 bases at J, with 9 bases between. Germline V gene lookup returns CDR1 LGHDT and CDR2 YNNKEL (reference sequence). The CDR3 DNA follows: TGTGCCAGCAGCCCTCGGGGAGCTGGGGCCAACGTCCTGACTTTC. This encodes CASSPRGAGANVLTF.

This sequence joins TRBV7-6 and TRBJ1-3; tentatively, D is TRBD1 (5 bases). The CDR3 totals 15 residues. Germline loops: CDR1 SGHVS, CDR2 FNYEAQ. V was trimmed by 3 bases and J by 2 bases, leaving 11 bases between them. CDR3 coding DNA: TGTGCCAGCAGCTTGGGGACGGGGGCTGGAAACACCATATATTTT. Residues: CASSLGTGAGNTIYF.

This rearrangement joins TRBV21-1 to TRBJ1-1; TRBD1 was called by the table and not checked on the DNA. TRBV21-1 is an annotated pseudogene. The CDR3 runs to 14 residues. CDR3: CASSNGQGNTEAFF. For the CDR3, the DNA is TGTGCCAGCAGCAACGGACAGGGAAACACTGAAGCTTTCTTT.

This chain joins TRBV2 and TRBJ2-1, with 9 nucleotides matching TRBD2. This CDR3 spans 16 amino acids. Trimming took 1 base from V and 6 from J; bases not matched to a gene: 7. Germline CDR1 SNHLY, CDR2 FYNNEI. The CDR3 DNA is TGTGCCAGCAGTGAAGAGGAGCGGGGGGAGGGCAATGAGCAGTTCTTC. It is translated as CASSEEERGEGNEQFF.

The chain is built from TRBV5-5 and TRBJ2-7; the D gene is possibly TRBD2 (5 bases). The CDR3 is made up of 15 amino acids. V lost 4 bases, J lost 4 bases, and 18 bases lay in between. Germline values: CDR1 SGHKS, CDR2 YYEKEE (reference sequence). CDR3 DNA sequence: TGTGCCAGCAGCGGAGCGGCGGTACTCCTATACGAGCAGTACTTC. As protein: CASSGAAVLLYEQYF. Full variable domain (missing parts from reference TRBV5-5 and TRBJ2-7): DAGVTQSPTHLIKTRGQQVTLRCSPISGHKSVSWYQQVLGQGPQFIFQYYEKEERGRGNFPDRFSARQFPNYSSELNVNALLLGDSALYLCASSGAAVLLYEQYFGPGTRLTVT.

The genes are TRBV5-6 and TRBJ2-7; 8 bases align to TRBD2. Germline lookup yields CDR1 SGHDT and CDR2 YYEEEE. The CDR3 length is 16 residues. The J segment lost 0 bases and the V segment lost 0 bases, leaving 5 bases of the junction unmatched. CDR3: CASSLEGSGSSYEQYF. The DNA for the CDR3 is TGTGCCAGCAGCTTGGAGGGCAGCGGGAGCTCCTACGAGCAGTACTTC.

This chain uses TRBV5-1 with TRBJ1-3; D is possibly TRBD1 (6 bases). Trimming removed 4 bases from V and 0 bases from J, with 14 bases in between. Germline CDR1 is SGHRS and CDR2 is YFSETQ. The CDR3 covers 16 residues. DNA for the CDR3: TGCGCCAGCAGCCCAAAGGGACAAAACTCTGGAAACACCATATATTTT. Its protein product is CASSPKGQNSGNTIYF. The whole variable domain, remainder taken from reference TRBV5-1 and TRBJ1-3, is KAGVTQTPRYLIKTRGQQVTLSCSPISGHRSVSWYQQTPGQGLQFLFEYFSETQRNKGNFPGRFSGRQFSNSRSEMNVSTLELGDSALYLCASSPKGQNSGNTIYFGEGSWLTVV.

The chain is built from TRBV2 and TRBJ1-3; no reliable D call. This CDR3 is built from 12 residues. Germline V CDR1 and CDR2: SNHLY, FYNNEI. With 6 bases removed from V and 4 bases from J, the gap between germline ends came to 7 bases. CDR3 DNA sequence: TGTGCCAGCAGCTACCGGGGAAACACCATATATTTT. Its protein product is CASSYRGNTIYF.

The chain joins TRBV2 to TRBJ2-3; 9 nucleotides agree with TRBD1. Per the germline V gene, CDR1 is SNHLY and CDR2 is FYNNEI. V shed 7 bases and J 1 base; nucleotides not matched to a gene: 6. The length of the CDR3 is 15 residues. CDR3 DNA: TGTGCCAGCAAGAGGGGACAGGGAGGCACAGATACGCAGTATTTT. This sequence encodes CASKRGQGGTDTQYF.

The J gene is TRBJ1-2, the V gene TRBV7-8, with unresolved D. The CDR3 covers 13 residues. Trimming cost V 5 bases and J 8 bases, with 15 bases left between them. Germline CDR1 and CDR2: SGHVS and FQNEAQ. This chain's CDR3 is CASSPSRVGGYTF. CDR3 DNA sequence: TGTGCCAGCAGCCCCTCGAGGGTTGGCGGCTACACCTTC.

The CDR3 protein is CASSSRTGQISGANVLTF. CDR3 nucleotides: TGTGCCAGCAGCTCGAGGACAGGACAAATCTCTGGGGCCAACGTCCTGACTTTC. The chain employs TRBV7-6 and TRBJ2-6, with TRBD1 matching 7 bases. The CDR3 runs to 18 residues. V shed 4 bases and J 0 bases; nucleotides not matched to a gene: 9. The germline gives CDR1 SGHVS, CDR2 FNYEAQ. Together with reference TRBV7-6 and TRBJ2-6, the CDR3 gives the full variable domain: GAGVSQSPRYKVTKRGQDVALRCDPISGHVSLYWYRQALGQGPEFLTYFNYEAQQDKSGLPNDRFSAERPEGSISTLTIQRTEQRDSAMYRCASSSRTGQISGANVLTFGAGSRLTVL.

The V gene is TRBV3-1 (or the pseudogene TRBV3-2), the J gene TRBJ2-5; no clear D gene. This CDR3 region has 15 residues. Trimming shortened V by 0 bases and J by 0 bases, and 8 bases separated the two germline ends. CDR1 is LGHDT and CDR2 is YNNKEL in the germline V gene (reference sequence). The CDR3 here is CASSQDFGYQETQYF. CDR3 coding DNA: TGTGCCAGCAGCCAAGATTTCGGGTACCAAGAGACCCAGTACTTC.

The chain's CDR3 is CASTPAQNSNQPQHF. The CDR3 DNA follows: TGTGCCAGCACCCCGGCACAGAATAGCAATCAGCCCCAGCATTTT. The genes are TRBV6-5 and TRBJ1-5; D not certain. Germline V CDR1 and CDR2: MNHEY, SVGAGI. This CDR3 region has 15 residues. V lost 7 bases, J lost 0 bases, and 13 bases lay in between.

The chain recombines TRBV29-1 with TRBJ1-6, with TRBD1 as a possible D gene (5 bases). V dropped 4 bases and J dropped 2 bases, with 9 bases sitting between them. This CDR3 comprises 14 residues. From germline, CDR1 is SQVTM and CDR2 ANQGSEA. The CDR3 DNA reads TGCAGCGTTGGTACGGGGGCCTATAATTCACCCCTCCACTTT. Translation: CSVGTGAYNSPLHF. Variable domain in full (rest from reference TRBV29-1 and TRBJ1-6): SAVISQKPSRDICQRGTSLTIQCQVDSQVTMMFWYRQQPGQSLTLIATANQGSEATYESGFVIDKFPISRPNLTFSTLTVSNMSPEDSSIYLCSVGTGAYNSPLHFGNGTRLTVT.

This clone has just one count. In DNA form, the CDR3 reads TGTGCCATCAGGCAGGGTAATTCACCCCTCCACTTT. This sequence encodes CAIRQGNSPLHF. The V and J genes are TRBV10-3 and TRBJ1-6, with D perhaps matching TRBD1 (5 bases). Trimming pared 6 bases from V and 6 bases from J, leaving 6 bases between. This CDR3 spans 12 amino acids. Germline-derived CDR1 and CDR2 are ENHRY and SYGVKD.

The rearrangement joins TRBV5-1 to TRBJ2-3; possibly TRBD1 for D (6 bases). V shed 5 bases and J shed 9 bases, with 25 bases lying between them. Germline CDR1 is SGHRS and CDR2 is YFSETQ. The CDR3 totals 16 residues. The DNA for the CDR3 is TGCGCCAGCAGAGCCGGAACAGGGTTCAGGACCAAAACGCAGTATTTT. Translation: CASRAGTGFRTKTQYF.

The chain has TRBV11-2 and TRBJ2-7; D may be TRBD2 (6 bases). Trimming stripped 6 bases from V and 4 bases from J, with 19 bases between. CDR1 and CDR2 from the germline V gene are SGHAT and FQNNGV. The CDR3 has 15 residues. CDR3 DNA: TGTGCCAGCAGTACCTGGAGGGTCGCGGGGTACGAGCAGTACTTC. This translates into CASSTWRVAGYEQYF.

Of note for this clone: Other nucleotide sequences in the sample specify the same CDR3. The chain uses TRBV9 and TRBJ2-7; TRBD2 is a possible D gene (5 bases). Trimming took off 0 bases at V and 2 bases at J, with 9 bases between the two ends. This CDR3 region has 14 residues. Germline V CDR1 and CDR2: SGDLS, YYNGEE. The CDR3 reads CASSVDGEPYEQYF. CDR3 DNA: TGTGCCAGCAGCGTAGACGGGGAACCCTACGAGCAGTACTTC.

This sequence joins TRBV30 and TRBJ1-2; the match to TRBD1 covers 9 bases. CDR3 length: 15 amino acids. Germline V gene data show CDR1 as GTSNPN and CDR2 as SVGIG (reference sequence). The V and J ends lost 2 bases and 7 bases, in that order; junction bases with no gene match: 11. The CDR3 region has the DNA TGTGCCTGGAGTCTTTCCCGGGACAGGGTTGGTGGCTACACCTTC. Protein sequence: CAWSLSRDRVGGYTF.

The gene calls are TRBV19 and TRBJ2-3; TRBD1 is a possible D gene (5 bases). Trimming stripped 1 base from V and 2 bases from J, with 7 bases between. Germline loops: CDR1 LNHDA, CDR2 SQIVND (reference sequence). The CDR3 covers 14 residues. The CDR3 DNA reads TGTGCCAGTAGTATAGGACAGTCCACAGATACGCAGTATTTT. Its protein product is CASSIGQSTDTQYF.

J is TRBJ1-3 and V is TRBV5-1; 7 bases fit TRBD1. From germline, CDR1 is SGHRS and CDR2 YFSETQ. V lost 3 bases, J lost 0 bases, and 6 bases stayed unmatched. CDR3 length: 16 amino acids. This chain's CDR3 is CASSSGTAYSGNTIYF. CDR3 DNA: TGCGCCAGCAGCTCGGGGACAGCCTACTCTGGAAACACCATATATTTT.

This clone appeared a few times. The chain carries TRBV28 and TRBJ1-2, with TRBD1 identical over 7 bases. CDR3 length: 15 residues. Per the germline V gene, CDR1 is MDHEN and CDR2 is SYDVKM. The ends lost 6 bases at V and 0 bases at J; junction bases unmatched: 7. CDR3 DNA sequence: TGTGCCAGCAGACCCCGGGACAGAGCTAACTATGGCTACACCTTC. This encodes CASRPRDRANYGYTF.

The V gene is TRBV5-5, the J gene TRBJ1-5, with 8 bases aligning to TRBD1. After removal of 5 bases from V and 5 bases from J, the junction contained 9 bases not matched to a gene. This CDR3 is built from 15 residues. Per germline, CDR1 SGHKS and CDR2 YYEKEE (reference sequence). The CDR3 DNA is TGTGCCAGCAGTTATGGGACAGGCCTATATCAGCCCCAGCATTTT. Translation gives CASSYGTGLYQPQHF.

This chain joins TRBV4-3 and TRBJ1-2; 7 bases align to TRBD1. Trimming took 0 bases from V and 5 from J; bases not matched to a gene: 9. This CDR3 is built from 16 residues. CDR1 is LGHNA and CDR2 is YSLEER in the germline V gene. CDR3 nucleotide sequence: TGCGCCAGCAGCCAAGACGAGGGGGCGGTTGGATATGGCTACACCTTC. Protein product: CASSQDEGAVGYGYTF.

The genes are TRBV6-5 and TRBJ1-4; D perhaps matches TRBD1 (6 bases). CDR3 length equals 15 residues. The V gene's germline CDR1 is MNHEY and CDR2 SVGAGI. V lost 6 bases to trimming and J lost 4 bases, with 15 bases between them. CDR3: CASRPNRVGNEKLFF. CDR3 DNA: TGTGCCAGCAGGCCCAACAGGGTGGGTAATGAAAAACTGTTTTTT.

The chain uses TRBV7-8 and TRBJ1-4; D possibly corresponds to TRBD1 (5 bases). CDR3 length: 16 residues. V gave up 5 bases and J gave up 10 bases, with 23 bases separating them. Germline V gives CDR1 SGHVS, CDR2 FQNEAQ. The DNA of the CDR3 is TGTGCCAGCAGCACATACGCAGGGTGGGTTACGGGAAAACTGTTTTTT. Its protein product is CASSTYAGWVTGKLFF.